This TCR beta chain derives from a study of blood T cell repertoires in COVID-19. Study background: Sample material is recorded as cDNA or gDNA derived from T cells, B-cell-depleted T cells, or PBMCs.

The CDR3 loop spans 16 amino acids. Original handling: Nucleated cell number was recorded as an estimate derived from reference gene primer amplification. The data were produced by immunoSEQ multiplex PCR, yet TCRdb's version contains in-frame clones alone and is incomplete. That table is the source of V, J and clone size, and D and trimming were worked out from the DNA. The sample includes over 75,000 clones, almost 85% of them seen just once. This clone was observed a few times. Input material: peripheral blood. This chain links TRBV21-1 with TRBJ1-2; TRBD1 was called by the table and not checked on the DNA. TRBV21-1 is a pseudogene segment. The TCR originated in a woman older than 75 with acute or convalescent COVID-19. The CDR3 DNA reads TGTGCCAGCAGCAAAGAGGGGACAGGGCTCTTATTGAGCTACACCTTC. It encodes CASSKEGTGLLLSYTF.